This TCR beta chain was sequenced during a study of CD8+CD57+ T cells in acquired aplastic anemia (dated by TCRdb to 2016 to 2018). Describing the broader study: On average, sorted CD4+ and CD8+ cells yielded around 3.1 ug of extracted DNA, with a range of about 0.19 to 30 ug. A CD8+CD57+ expansion meant a frequency higher than the mean frequency seen in healthy subjects. Study-level results and caveats: Between patients and healthy controls, no significant difference in CD8+ Simpson's diversity was found (P=0.060). About 30 CD8+ CDR3 sequences were found in both patients and controls but appeared to be highly expressed in patients and within the immunodominant clones of the patients.

V is cut by 3 bases and J by 4 bases, and the space between the germline ends is 14 bases. There are 15 amino acids in the CDR3, from cysteine to phenylalanine inclusive. Kept here is only the CDR3 DNA, which spans 45 bases and is read in frame from base 1. Via the germline V gene, CDR1 is ENHRY and CDR2 SYGVKD. TCR beta VDJ combination and CDR3 sequence profiling used genomic DNA as the template. An Illumina HiSeq 2000 was used for TCR repertoire sequencing. From the authors' description of their analysis: TRBV/TRBJ rearrangement plots, CDR3 size and DJ length profiles, and Simpson's diversity index were used to assess repertoires. The most abundant DNA sequence in the deep sequencing data was taken as the immunodominant clone. CDR3 amino acid sequences were checked for sharing across subjects and were also compared against the VDJdb database and published repertoires. The public reads were run again by TCRdb, first through fastp at Q25 and then through MiXCR, and only productive beta chains were kept. Each entry merges the rows of one CDR3 protein and shows their most common DNA and genes. It is TCRdb's table, rather than the study itself, that gives the V and J calls and clone size. For this sample the table gives under 350,000 distinct CDR3 sequences, of which approximately 57% were detected only once. Together, the top ten hold around 1.3% of the sample.

Concerning this clonotype: Its antigen specificity is not known. Base qualities are not at hand, and no much larger clone is one base apart.

The patients picked for sequencing were ones in whom flow cytometry had shown an expansion of CD8+CD57+ cells. Every patient had severe acquired aplastic anemia, diagnosed using the International Study of Aplastic Anemia and Agranulocytosis and Camitta criteria. No therapy had been received by the patients at the time of blood sampling. TCR repertoires of sorted CD4+ and CD8+ blood T cells from severe aplastic anemia patients and healthy subjects were deep-sequenced in the study. Patients were enrolled in the USA under clinicaltrials.gov protocols 00001620, 01623167, 00001397, 00071045, 00081523 and 00961064. Ficoll-Paque density gradient centrifugation was used to isolate peripheral blood mononuclear cells. Before DNA extraction, CD4+ and CD8+ T cells were sorted by FACS or by magnetic beads.

Material for sequencing was sorted CD4+, CD8+, or CD8+CD57+ T cells (not recorded which) from PBMCs. The chain is made from TRBV10-3 and TRBJ2-3; TRBD1 might be the D gene, on 6 matching bases. This clonotype originated in a human donor with aplastic anemia. The nucleotide sequence is TGTGCCATCAGTGAACTAGAGGGGGTCGCAGATACGCAGTATTTT. The encoded protein is CAISELEGVADTQYF.